The rows below give T cell receptor beta chains drawn from one sample of a study of blood T cell repertoires in COVID-19. The protocol was immunoSEQ multiplex PCR, while the TCRdb copy is restricted to in-frame clones and leaves out a portion. The profile shows a few hundred thousand clones, around 85% of them singletons. The material sequenced was peripheral blood. These receptors came from a woman aged 18-30 years with acute or convalescent COVID-19. Each CDR3 is given with its conserved first and last residue. The D gene is left open where the match is weak. Size is omitted from some rows. Given values are once, few, many or a class for expanded clones.

j_call	v_call	clone_size	d_call	cdr3_length	cdr3_nt	cdr3_aa
TRBJ1-1	TRBV7-9	.	.	13	TGTGCCAGCAGCTTCGCGGGGGACACTGAAGCTTTCTTT	CASSFAGDTEAFF
TRBJ2-5	TRBV5-6	.	.	14	TGTGCCAGCAGCTTGGGAGTAGCAGGGGAGACCCAGTACTTC	CASSLGVAGETQYF
TRBJ2-2	TRBV4-1	.	.	15	TGCGCCAGCAGCCAAGTCTCCACAAACACCGGGGAGCTGTTTTTT	CASSQVSTNTGELFF
TRBJ2-3	TRBV7-9	.	.	12	TGTGCCAGCAGCTTAGTAGGGGGTACGCAGTATTTT	CASSLVGGTQYF
TRBJ2-7	TRBV11-2	.	.	13	TGTGCCAGCAGTTCTATCGGGACTTACGAGCAGTACTTC	CASSSIGTYEQYF
TRBJ2-3	TRBV12-5	.	TRBD1	17	TGTGCTAGTGGTTTGGTAGGGTTCGGGACAGGGAGCTATACGCAGTATTTT	CASGLVGFGTGSYTQYF
TRBJ1-1	TRBV12-3/TRBV12-4	.	.	12	TGTGCCAGCACCCCCGGACAGATACGTGTTTTCTTT	CASTPGQIRVFF
TRBJ1-1	TRBV6-5	few	TRBD1	15	TGTGCCAGCAGTTTTCCTGGACAGGGGCGAACTGAAGCTTTCTTT	CASSFPGQGRTEAFF
TRBJ2-7	TRBV28	.	.	15	TGTGCCAGTACACGACCCGGGAGCAAGTCCTACGAGCAGTACTTC	CASTRPGSKSYEQYF
TRBJ2-7	TRBV7-9	.	.	16	TGTGCCAGCAGCTTAGAAGCACAGGGAAAGACCTACGAGCAGTACTTC	CASSLEAQGKTYEQYF
TRBJ2-1	TRBV9	.	.	13	TGTGCCAGCAGCGTACCTCAGGGGGGTGAGCAGTTCTTC	CASSVPQGGEQFF
TRBJ2-5	TRBV7-9	.	TRBD2	15	TGTGCCAGCAGCGAAGTTACTAGCGGGAAAGAGACCCAGTACTTC	CASSEVTSGKETQYF
TRBJ1-2	TRBV6-5	.	.	15	TGTGCCAGCCTAAAGGGAGGGGCGCAGAACTATGGCTACACCTTC	CASLKGGAQNYGYTF
TRBJ1-1	TRBV14	.	.	16	TGTGCCAGCAGCCGCATCACAGCAGCTCAAGGCACTGAAGCTTTCTTT	CASSRITAAQGTEAFF
TRBJ1-4	TRBV16	.	.	16	TGTGCCAGCAGCCAATCGGGCTTGTTGGGTAATGAAAAACTGTTTTTT	CASSQSGLLGNEKLFF
TRBJ2-5	TRBV7-9	.	.	13	TGTGCCAGCAGCTTAGCGTCCGAGTCGACCCAGTACTTC	CASSLASESTQYF
TRBJ2-3	TRBV9	.	.	14	TGTGCCAGCAGCGTAGCCCCAAGCACAGATACGCAGTATTTT	CASSVAPSTDTQYF
TRBJ1-5	TRBV24-1	.	.	16	TGTGCCACCCCCCAAATCTGTAACTCTAGCAATCAGCCCCAGCATTTT	CATPQICNSSNQPQHF
TRBJ2-7	TRBV28	.	.	15	TGTGCCAGCACCACCAGACAGGTCCCCTCCTACGAGCAGTACTTC	CASTTRQVPSYEQYF
TRBJ1-2	TRBV10-3	.	.	17	TGTGCCATCAGTGAGTCCAATAGACAGTTAGCTAACTATGGCTACACCTTC	CAISESNRQLANYGYTF
TRBJ2-1	TRBV2	.	TRBD2	13	TGTGCCAGCAGATCCGGGGGGGCAAATGAGCAGTTCTTC	CASRSGGANEQFF
TRBJ1-4	TRBV9	.	.	15	TGTGCCAGCAGCGTAGAGGGGGCAACTAATGAAAAACTGTTTTTT	CASSVEGATNEKLFF
TRBJ1-5	TRBV28	.	TRBD1	15	TGTGCCAGCAGTTTGACAGGGGGCCCGGGGCAGCCCCAGCATTTT	CASSLTGGPGQPQHF
TRBJ2-5	TRBV7-6	.	.	11	TGTGCCAGCAGCCGGGGGGAGACCCAGTACTTC	CASSRGETQYF
TRBJ2-1	TRBV5-1	.	.	15	TGCGCCAGCAGCTCTACCCCCGCTCTCCTGGATGAGCAGTTCTTC	CASSSTPALLDEQFF
TRBJ2-7	TRBV5-6	once	.	14	TGTGCCAGCAGCTTGGCAGGGCGAACCTACGAGCAGTACTTC	CASSLAGRTYEQYF
TRBJ1-5	TRBV2	.	.	15	TGTGCCAGCAAGCCGCAAGGAGGGTGGGATCAGCCCCAGCATTTT	CASKPQGGWDQPQHF
TRBJ2-3	TRBV9	.	.	14	TGTGCCAGCAGTGAACGGTATTTCACAGATACGCAGTATTTT	CASSERYFTDTQYF
TRBJ1-1	TRBV7-9	.	TRBD1	15	TGTGCCAGCAGCCCTAGACAGGGGGCGGACACTGAAGCTTTCTTT	CASSPRQGADTEAFF
TRBJ1-1	TRBV9	.	.	15	TGTGCCAGCAGCCCACCCGGCTCCCCGGGCACTGAAGCTTTCTTT	CASSPPGSPGTEAFF
TRBJ2-3	TRBV5-1	once	.	12	TGCGCCAGCAGCCTGAATCGGGATACGCAGTATTTT	CASSLNRDTQYF
TRBJ1-2	TRBV5-1	.	TRBD1	14	TGCGCCAGCGGGGGGGACAGGACTAACTATGGCTACACCTTC	CASGGDRTNYGYTF
TRBJ2-7	TRBV2	.	.	12	TGTGCCAGCCTGGGGCAGTCCTACGAGCAGTACTTC	CASLGQSYEQYF
TRBJ2-3	TRBV29-1	once	TRBD2	15	TGCAGCGTTGAACCGGGCGGGGGGGCACAAGATACGCAGTATTTT	CSVEPGGGAQDTQYF
TRBJ2-1	TRBV7-9	.	.	14	TGTGCCAGCAGGTTAGGTGACAGCCACAATGAGCAGTTCTTC	CASRLGDSHNEQFF
TRBJ2-5	TRBV27	.	.	11	TGTGCCAGCAGGGCCCGAGAGACCCAGTACTTC	CASRARETQYF
TRBJ2-1	TRBV6-5	.	TRBD2	14	TGTGCCAGCAGCGCCGGGACTACCCTTGATGAGCAGTTCTTC	CASSAGTTLDEQFF
TRBJ2-1	TRBV5-1	.	TRBD2	15	TGCGCCAGCAGCTTGGGACTAGCGGGAGGGAATGAGCAGTTCTTC	CASSLGLAGGNEQFF
TRBJ1-1	TRBV11-2	.	TRBD1	19	TGTGCCAGCAGCTTTGAAGTTTACCTTCGACAGGGGGCTAACACTGAAGCTTTCTTT	CASSFEVYLRQGANTEAFF
TRBJ1-1	TRBV7-9	.	.	17	TGTGCCAGCAGCAGGGACATCCAGTCCTTCGTGAACACTGAAGCTTTCTTT	CASSRDIQSFVNTEAFF
TRBJ1-1	TRBV3-1/TRBV3-2	.	.	15	TGTGCCAGCAGCCTCGGCCCGGGGGGGAACACTGAAGCTTTCTTT	CASSLGPGGNTEAFF
TRBJ1-6	TRBV4-1	.	TRBD1	15	TGCGCCAGCAGCCAATGGACAGGGGGCACTTCACCCCTCCACTTT	CASSQWTGGTSPLHF
TRBJ1-1	TRBV7-9	.	.	13	TGTGCCAGTCCGGCGACAGGGAACACTGAAGCTTTCTTT	CASPATGNTEAFF
TRBJ1-1	TRBV6-1	.	.	14	TGTGCCAGCAGTGACCAGATGATGAACACTGAAGCTTTCTTT	CASSDQMMNTEAFF
TRBJ1-4	TRBV15	once	.	14	TGTGCCACCAGTATGAGGGAGACTAATGAAAAACTGTTTTTT	CATSMRETNEKLFF
TRBJ2-3	TRBV4-2	once	.	14	TGTGCCAGCAGCCAAGTACAGGGCACAGATACGCAGTATTTT	CASSQVQGTDTQYF
TRBJ2-2	TRBV7-9	.	.	15	TGTGCCAGCAACGATTGGGGGGGCGACACCGGGGAGCTGTTTTTT	CASNDWGGDTGELFF
TRBJ1-4	TRBV6-6	.	.	15	TGTGCCAGCAGTACGATACAGGGTTTCGGGGAAAAACTGTTTTTT	CASSTIQGFGEKLFF
TRBJ2-7	TRBV5-1	.	TRBD2	15	TGCGCCAGCAGCTTGGGGGACTACCCTTCCTACGAGCAGTACTTC	CASSLGDYPSYEQYF
TRBJ2-1	TRBV19	once	TRBD1	15	TGTGCCAGTAGTATTGAGGGGGCAGTTTTCAATGAGCAGTTCTTC	CASSIEGAVFNEQFF
TRBJ2-5	TRBV4-1	once	TRBD1	20	TGCGCCAGCAGCCAAGTACCAGGGGACAGGGGAATAGGATTTCAAGAGACCCAGTACTTC	CASSQVPGDRGIGFQETQYF
TRBJ1-2	TRBV12-3/TRBV12-4	.	.	12	TGTGCCAGCAGCCCGGGAGGGTATGGCTACACCTTC	CASSPGGYGYTF
TRBJ1-5	TRBV7-8	.	.	17	TGTGCCAGCAGCCCAGCAGCTGCGGGGGGCCGCAGTCAGCCCCAGCATTTT	CASSPAAAGGRSQPQHF